Sequencing of this T cell receptor beta chain was carried out in a study of blood T cell repertoires in COVID-19. In the authors' methods: From reference gene primer amplification, estimates of nucleated cell counts were derived. Produced via immunoSEQ multiplex PCR; TCRdb's table is partial and in-frame only. That table furnishes V, J and clone size, whereas the DNA furnished D and trimming. The sample has about 150,000 clones; approximately 87% are singletons. The CDR3 contains 17 residues. Germline V gene sequence: CDR1 SGHRS, CDR2 YFSETQ. Trimming left V 4 bases short and J 3 bases short, with 19 bases between.

The source of this sequence is a man aged 45-65 years who had recovered from COVID-19. The chain recombines TRBV5-1 with TRBJ2-2; a weak D match, TRBD1 (5 bases). The sample comprised peripheral blood. The DNA for the CDR3 is TGCGCCAGCAGCCCTACAACCGACAGTGGTCACACCGGGGAGCTGTTTTTT. This sequence encodes CASSPTTDSGHTGELFF.